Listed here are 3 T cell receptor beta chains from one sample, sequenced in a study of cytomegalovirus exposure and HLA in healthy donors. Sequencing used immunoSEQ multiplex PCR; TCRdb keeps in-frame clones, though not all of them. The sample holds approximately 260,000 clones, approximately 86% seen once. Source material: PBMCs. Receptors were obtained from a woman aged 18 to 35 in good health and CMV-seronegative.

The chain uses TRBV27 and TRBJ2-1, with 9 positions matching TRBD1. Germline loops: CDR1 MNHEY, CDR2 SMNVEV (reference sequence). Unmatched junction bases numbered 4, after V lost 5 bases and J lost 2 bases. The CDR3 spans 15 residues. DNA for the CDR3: TGTGCCAGCAGTGTGGGACAGGGACCCTACAATGAGCAGTTCTTC. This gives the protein CASSVGQGPYNEQFF.

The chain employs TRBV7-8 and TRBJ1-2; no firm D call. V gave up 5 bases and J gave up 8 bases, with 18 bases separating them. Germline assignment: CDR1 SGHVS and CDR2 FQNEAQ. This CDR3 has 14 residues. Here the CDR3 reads CASSISRQMGGYTF. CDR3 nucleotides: TGTGCCAGCAGCATATCGAGACAAATGGGCGGCTACACCTTC.

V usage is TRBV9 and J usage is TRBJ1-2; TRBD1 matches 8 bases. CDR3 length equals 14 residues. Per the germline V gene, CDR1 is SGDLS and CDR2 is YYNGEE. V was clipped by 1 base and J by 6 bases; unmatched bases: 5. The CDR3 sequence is CASSVRGQEDGYTF. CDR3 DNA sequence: TGTGCCAGCAGCGTACGGGGACAGGAGGATGGCTACACCTTC.